These T cell receptor beta chains were read from a single sample in a study of vaccination and CD4 T cells after COVID-19. These receptors have no identified antigens. Each CDR3 protein is one row after TCRdb ran MiXCR on the PCR reads. In the table there are 15,000 to 20,000 distinct CDR3 sequences, 60% to 65% of which are singletons. Sequencing used CD4+ T cells from blood, cultured in vitro. These receptors originate from a human donor who had recovered from COVID-19. The CDR3 runs from the conserved cysteine through the conserved F or W.

CDR3aa | v_gene
CASSVLAGGEGTQYF | TRBV6-1
CASGGHRGGGYTF | TRBV27
CASSSRFAGPSNYGYTF | TRBV7-8
CASSQAGATEAFF | TRBV4-1
CASGGDDYGYTF | TRBV7-9
CASSKWGSYNSPLHF | TRBV11-2
CASQDSGAYGYTF | TRBV25-1
CSVDGNEQFF | TRBV20-1
CSASSGNTIYF | TRBV29-1
CASSSRQARENTGELFF | TRBV10-1
CSAALTEGAEAFF | TRBV20-1